The 22 T cell receptor beta chains below come from one sample, sequenced in a study of shared T cell receptors in the human thymus. This table comes from immunoSEQ multiplex PCR, and its TCRdb copy is limited to in-frame clones, with some not included. The data show roughly 500,000 clones, approximately 80% seen once. This same sample was also taken into another study, of human thymus T cells.

The sequencing input was thymocytes. These receptors were obtained from a boy under three years old with a congenital heart defect.

The rearrangement joins TRBV5-6 to TRBJ2-7; 15 bases are shared with TRBD2. Germline V CDR1 and CDR2: SGHDT, YYEEEE. The V and J ends lost 4 bases and 0 bases, in that order; junction bases with no gene match: 5. The CDR3 totals 17 residues. The CDR3 spells CASSAGTSGRSSYEQYF. The CDR3 nucleotides read TGTGCCAGCAGCGCCGGGACTAGCGGGAGGTCCTCCTACGAGCAGTACTTC.

The CDR3 is CASRGQGNTIYF. As DNA, the CDR3 is TGTGCCAGCAGAGGACAGGGAAACACCATATATTTT. This rearrangement joins TRBV6-5 to TRBJ1-3; the D gene is possibly TRBD1 (6 bases). The germline V and J ends were trimmed by 6 bases and 4 bases, with 7 bases remaining between them. Germline V CDR1 and CDR2: MNHEY, SVGAGI. The CDR3 sequence is 12 residues long.

This clone was seen more than once but under ten times. The chain is built from TRBV6-1 and TRBJ2-5; perhaps TRBD1 as D (6 bases). Trimming cost V 1 base and J 1 base, with 10 bases left between them. The CDR3 spans 15 residues. Germline V gene data show CDR1 as MNHNS and CDR2 as SASEGT. In DNA form, the CDR3 reads TGTGCCAGCAGTGAAGAGGGCAGGGGCCAAGAGACCCAGTACTTC. Its protein is CASSEEGRGQETQYF.

The chain is built from TRBV4-1 and TRBJ1-1; 8 positions match TRBD1. Germline trimming cut 3 bases from V and 5 bases from J; bases unmatched to any gene: 11. In germline, CDR1 is MGHRA, CDR2 YSYEKL. CDR3 length equals 16 residues. CDR3 amino acids: CASSQEWTGRRTEAFF. CDR3 DNA: TGCGCCAGCAGCCAGGAGTGGACAGGGCGCAGGACTGAAGCTTTCTTT.

The rearrangement links TRBV7-9 to TRBJ1-3; tentatively, D is TRBD1 (6 bases). The CDR3 has 14 amino acids. The V gene's germline CDR1 is SEHNR and CDR2 FQNEAQ (reference sequence). V lost 2 bases, J lost 7 bases, and 12 bases lay in between. The CDR3, as DNA: TGTGCCAGCAGCTTAATGGCAGGGGAGAACACCATATATTTT. Amino acids: CASSLMAGENTIYF.

The chain combines TRBV4-3 with TRBJ2-2, with 8 bases identical to TRBD2. The CDR3 is made up of 15 amino acids. V shed 4 bases and J 5 bases; nucleotides not matched to a gene: 6. Germline CDR1 reads LGHNA; CDR2 reads YSLEER. The CDR3 loop is CASSPRTSQTGELFF. The CDR3, as DNA: TGCGCCAGCAGCCCGCGGACTAGCCAAACCGGGGAGCTGTTTTTT.

CDR3 bases: TGTGCCAGCAGCTTGGCCAAGAGTGACACGGTCTATGGCTACACCTTC. Translated: CASSLAKSDTVYGYTF. The V call is TRBV5-6, the J call TRBJ1-2; D unresolved. The CDR3 consists of 16 residues. Deletions cut 0 bases from V and 4 bases from J, with 16 bases between. Germline V gene lookup returns CDR1 SGHDT and CDR2 YYEEEE.

V and J are TRBV5-1 and TRBJ2-3, with 9 bases that match TRBD2. The CDR3 is made up of 19 amino acids. The V gene's germline CDR1 is SGHRS and CDR2 YFSETQ. Unmatched junction bases numbered 11, after V lost 0 bases and J lost 0 bases. The CDR3 reads CASSLARFSGGASTDTQYF. CDR3 DNA sequence: TGCGCCAGCAGCTTGGCTAGGTTTAGCGGGGGTGCTAGCACAGATACGCAGTATTTT.

V usage is TRBV5-1 and J usage is TRBJ2-1, with 7 bases lining up with TRBD2. Looked up from germline, CDR1 is SGHRS and CDR2 is YFSETQ. V lost 3 bases, J lost 1 base, and 7 bases stayed unmatched. The CDR3 runs 16 residues. The CDR3 sequence is CASSSQRAGSYNEQFF. CDR3 nucleotide sequence: TGCGCCAGCAGCTCCCAGAGAGCGGGGTCCTACAATGAGCAGTTCTTC.

This clone was picked up a small number of times. V is TRBV7-8 and J is TRBJ2-3; 8 bases are a match to TRBD2. The V gene's germline CDR1 is SGHVS and CDR2 FQNEAQ. The trim removed 1 base at V and 2 bases at J, leaving 11 bases unmatched. The CDR3 is 18 amino acids. The CDR3 DNA reads TGTGCCAGCAGCTTAGAACCGGGTAGCGGGGCCAACACAGATACGCAGTATTTT. It yields the protein CASSLEPGSGANTDTQYF.

J is TRBJ1-1 and V is TRBV9; D gene ambiguous. This CDR3 spans 17 amino acids. V lost 0 bases and J lost 4, with 19 bases in between. The V gene's germline CDR1 is SGDLS and CDR2 YYNGEE. This CDR3 reads CASSVEEGEETITEAFF. CDR3 coding DNA: TGTGCCAGCAGCGTAGAGGAGGGCGAGGAAACGATCACTGAAGCTTTCTTT.

The chain uses TRBV19 and TRBJ1-5, with D maybe TRBD1 (5 bases). The V end was cut by 5 bases, the J end by 0 bases, with 14 bases between. Germline V gene sequence: CDR1 LNHDA, CDR2 SQIVND (reference sequence). CDR3 size: 16 residues. Here the CDR3 reads CASSPHRGSSNQPQHF. CDR3 DNA: TGTGCCAGTAGTCCCCATCGGGGGAGTAGCAATCAGCCCCAGCATTTT.

J is TRBJ2-3 and V is TRBV5-4, with 11 bases identical to TRBD2. This CDR3 is 15 amino acids long. Germline V gene data show CDR1 as SGHNT and CDR2 as YYREEE (reference sequence). The J segment lost 4 bases and the V segment lost 0 bases, leaving 1 base of the junction unmatched. The CDR3 protein is CASSLAGLAADTQYF. The CDR3 coding sequence is TGTGCCAGCAGCTTGGCGGGACTAGCGGCAGATACGCAGTATTTT.

CDR3 protein: CASTNYRGRLAGYTF. In DNA, the CDR3 is TGTGCCAGCACCAATTACAGGGGGCGCCTCGCAGGCTACACCTTC. The rearrangement links TRBV6-5 to TRBJ1-2; 9 positions match TRBD1. Trimming took 7 bases from V and 8 from J; bases not matched to a gene: 14. In germline, CDR1 is MNHEY, CDR2 SVGAGI. The CDR3 totals 15 residues.

This clone occurred a few times. The rearrangement joins TRBV5-1 to TRBJ1-3, with 10 bases aligning to TRBD1. The V segment lost 4 bases and the J segment 0 bases; nucleotides outside the gene matches: 4. The germline gives CDR1 SGHRS, CDR2 YFSETQ. The CDR3 length is 16 residues. The CDR3 sequence: CASSTGQGFSGNTIYF. DNA for the CDR3: TGCGCCAGCAGCACGGGACAGGGGTTCTCTGGAAACACCATATATTTT. The full variable domain, its missing parts supplied by reference TRBV5-1 and TRBJ1-3, is KAGVTQTPRYLIKTRGQQVTLSCSPISGHRSVSWYQQTPGQGLQFLFEYFSETQRNKGNFPGRFSGRQFSNSRSEMNVSTLELGDSALYLCASSTGQGFSGNTIYFGEGSWLTVV.

The V and J genes are TRBV29-1 and TRBJ1-1; no firm D call. Trimming left V 3 bases short and J 8 bases short, with 13 bases between. Germline loops: CDR1 SQVTM, CDR2 ANQGSEA. The CDR3 is made up of 12 amino acids. CDR3 region: CSVEKDSEEAFF. The CDR3 coding sequence is TGCAGCGTTGAGAAGGACTCCGAGGAAGCTTTCTTT.

The chain carries TRBV4-2 and TRBJ2-7; D gene ambiguous. CDR3 size: 13 residues. V was pared by 0 bases and J by 5 bases, with 8 bases between. Looked up from germline, CDR1 is LGHNA and CDR2 is YNFKEQ. CDR3 sequence: CASSQDRADEQYF. The CDR3 DNA follows: TGTGCCAGCAGCCAAGATCGAGCTGACGAGCAGTACTTC.

The rearrangement links TRBV6-5 to TRBJ1-1, with TRBD1 identical over 12 bases. Germline CDR1 is MNHEY and CDR2 is SVGAGI. V shed 5 bases, J shed 1 base, and the junction held 2 bases outside the gene matches. The CDR3 totals 15 residues. CDR3 sequence (DNA): TGTGCCAGCAGTCGGGACAGGGGGCCGAACACTGAAGCTTTCTTT. It translates to CASSRDRGPNTEAFF.

The genes are TRBV19 and TRBJ2-2; 13 bases fit TRBD2. The ends lost 10 bases at V and 7 bases at J; junction bases unmatched: 9. The CDR3 spans 15 residues. The germline gives CDR1 LNHDA, CDR2 SQIVND (reference sequence). The CDR3, as DNA: TGTGCCACCCTACTAGCGGGAGGGAAGGGCGGGGAGCTGTTTTTT. This encodes CATLLAGGKGGELFF.

This clone was counted between two and nine times. The J gene is TRBJ2-6, the V gene TRBV5-1, with 7 bases lining up with TRBD1. V trimming: 6 bases; J trimming: 0 bases; junction bases outside the gene matches: 6. Germline V gives CDR1 SGHRS, CDR2 YFSETQ. The CDR3 runs 16 residues. This chain's CDR3 is CASKGQASSGANVLTF. The CDR3 bases are TGCGCCAGCAAAGGACAGGCCAGCTCTGGGGCCAACGTCCTGACTTTC.

The chain employs TRBV28 and TRBJ2-7, with D perhaps TRBD2 (5 bases). Germline-derived CDR1 and CDR2 are MDHEN and SYDVKM. With 5 bases removed from V and 7 bases from J, the gap between germline ends came to 9 bases. The CDR3 loop spans 11 amino acids. CDR3 nucleotides: TGTGCCAGCAGTGGCCCGGGGGAGCAGTACTTC. Its protein product is CASSGPGEQYF.

Only one count was recorded for this clone. The chain has TRBV2 and TRBJ2-5; TRBD1 might be the D (6 bases). CDR1 SNHLY and CDR2 FYNNEI come from the germline V gene. With 0 bases removed from V and 1 base from J, the gap between germline ends came to 9 bases. This CDR3 spans 15 amino acids. CDR3 residues: CASSEALGGQETQYF. DNA for the CDR3: TGTGCCAGCAGTGAAGCGTTAGGGGGCCAAGAGACCCAGTACTTC.